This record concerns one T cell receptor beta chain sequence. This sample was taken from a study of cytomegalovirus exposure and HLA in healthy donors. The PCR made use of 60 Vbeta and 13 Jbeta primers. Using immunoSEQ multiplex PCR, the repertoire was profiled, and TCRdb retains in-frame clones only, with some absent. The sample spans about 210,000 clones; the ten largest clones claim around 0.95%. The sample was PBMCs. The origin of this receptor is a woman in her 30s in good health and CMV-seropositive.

Written as DNA, the CDR3 is TGTGCCAGCTCACCGGAGGGGCAAGAGACCCAGTACTTC. Translated, it gives CASSPEGQETQYF. The chain links TRBV18 to TRBJ2-5; D is perhaps TRBD2 (6 bases). The germline V gene encodes CDR1 KGHSH and CDR2 LQKENI. The germline V and J ends were trimmed by 3 bases and 2 bases, with 7 bases remaining between them. The CDR3 consists of 13 residues.